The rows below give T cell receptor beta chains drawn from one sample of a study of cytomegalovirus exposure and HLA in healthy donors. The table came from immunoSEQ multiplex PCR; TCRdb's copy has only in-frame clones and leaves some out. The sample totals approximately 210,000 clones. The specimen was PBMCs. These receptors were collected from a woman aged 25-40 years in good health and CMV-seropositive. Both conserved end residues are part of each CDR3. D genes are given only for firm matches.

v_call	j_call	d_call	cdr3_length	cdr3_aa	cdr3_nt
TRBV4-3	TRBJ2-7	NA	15	CASSQDSGTTYEQYF	TGCGCCAGCAGCCAAGATTCCGGGACAACCTACGAGCAGTACTTC
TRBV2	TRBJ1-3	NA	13	CASTVLTGNTIYF	TGTGCCAGCACCGTGCTAACTGGAAACACCATATATTTT
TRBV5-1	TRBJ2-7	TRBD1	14	CASSRQGVEDEQYF	TGCGCCAGCAGCAGACAGGGGGTTGAGGACGAGCAGTACTTC
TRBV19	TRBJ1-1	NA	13	CASSIADWTEAFF	TGTGCCAGTAGTATCGCTGACTGGACTGAAGCTTTCTTT
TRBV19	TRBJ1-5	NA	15	CASSTAREGNQPQHF	TGTGCCAGTAGTACGGCGAGGGAAGGCAATCAGCCCCAGCATTTT
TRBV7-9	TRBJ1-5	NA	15	CASSLGGSSNQPQHF	TGTGCCAGCAGCTTGGGGGGATCGAGCAATCAGCCCCAGCATTTT
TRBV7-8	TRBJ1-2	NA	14	CASSARTANYGYTF	TGTGCCAGCAGCGCCCGGACAGCTAACTATGGCTACACCTTC
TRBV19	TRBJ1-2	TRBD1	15	CASSNPGTGGNGYTF	TGTGCCAGTAGTAACCCCGGGACAGGAGGCAATGGCTACACCTTC
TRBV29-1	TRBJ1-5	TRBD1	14	CSAAGQDTNQPQHF	TGCAGCGCAGCAGGACAGGACACTAATCAGCCCCAGCATTTT
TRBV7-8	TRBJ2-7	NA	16	CASSWRGLTGTYEQYF	TGTGCCAGCAGCTGGAGGGGGCTTACAGGGACCTACGAGCAGTACTTC
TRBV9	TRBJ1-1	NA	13	CASSVPGGTEAFF	TGTGCCAGCAGCGTACCGGGAGGTACTGAAGCTTTCTTT
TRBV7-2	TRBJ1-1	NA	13	CASSLWRVGEAFF	TGTGCCAGCAGCTTATGGCGGGTGGGGGAAGCTTTCTTT
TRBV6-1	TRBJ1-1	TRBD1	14	CASSDQGVGTEAFF	TGTGCCAGCAGTGACCAGGGGGTAGGCACTGAAGCTTTCTTT
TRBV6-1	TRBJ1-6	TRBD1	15	CATPRTGTYDSPLHF	TGTGCCACCCCCAGGACAGGGACGTACGATTCACCCCTCCACTTT
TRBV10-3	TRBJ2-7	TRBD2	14	CAISESGVAGGQYF	TGTGCCATCAGTGAGTCCGGGGTAGCGGGGGGACAGTACTTC
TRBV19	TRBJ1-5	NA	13	CAGGGLGNQPQHF	TGTGCCGGGGGAGGATTGGGCAATCAGCCCCAGCATTTT
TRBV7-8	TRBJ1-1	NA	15	CASSSRGYKPTEAFF	TGTGCCAGCAGCTCCCGCGGGTACAAACCGACTGAAGCTTTCTTT
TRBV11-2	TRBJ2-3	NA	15	CASSLDREVADTQYF	TGTGCCAGCAGCTTAGACAGGGAGGTGGCAGATACGCAGTATTTT
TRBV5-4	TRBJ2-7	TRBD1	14	CASSRNQGAYEQYF	TGTGCCAGCAGCAGAAACCAGGGGGCGTACGAGCAGTACTTC
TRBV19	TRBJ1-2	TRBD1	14	CASSNRGKTYGYTF	TGTGCCAGTAGTAACAGGGGGAAAACCTATGGCTACACCTTC
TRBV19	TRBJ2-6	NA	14	CASSIHSGANVLTF	TGTGCCAGTAGTATCCACTCTGGGGCCAACGTCCTGACTTTC
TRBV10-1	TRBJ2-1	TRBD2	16	CASSESGSSGVGEQFF	TGCGCCAGCAGTGAATCAGGATCTAGCGGGGTTGGGGAGCAGTTCTTC
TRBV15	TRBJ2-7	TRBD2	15	CATSRGLAGLDEQYF	TGTGCCACCAGCAGAGGGCTAGCGGGATTGGACGAGCAGTACTTC
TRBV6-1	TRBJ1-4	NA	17	CASSEKQGIGLYEKLFF	TGTGCCAGCAGTGAAAAGCAGGGGATAGGGCTTTATGAAAAACTGTTTTTT
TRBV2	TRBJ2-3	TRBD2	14	CAGGLAGSADTQYF	TGTGCCGGGGGACTAGCGGGGAGTGCAGATACGCAGTATTTT
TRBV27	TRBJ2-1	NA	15	CASSLSLRSYNEQFF	TGTGCCAGCAGCCTTAGTCTGAGATCCTACAATGAGCAGTTCTTC